The entry below gives a single TCR beta chain sequence along with its context. Its antigen remains unidentified. CDR1 is SGHKS, CDR2 YYEKEE, per germline (reference sequence). The CDR3 is 14 amino acids. Trimming removed 1 base at V and 5 bases at J, with 10 bases between. The method was immunoSEQ multiplex PCR; TCRdb's version includes in-frame clones alone and lacks a portion of them. The table has roughly 100,000 clones, less than 90% seen once. This specimen comes from a study of cytomegalovirus exposure and HLA in healthy donors. General study findings and limits: The authors listed 164 TCR beta chains as cytomegalovirus-associated.

This chain uses TRBV5-5 with TRBJ1-5; D perhaps matches TRBD1 (6 bases). The sample comprised PBMCs. This receptor was obtained from a woman aged 18 to 35 in good health and CMV-seropositive. CDR3 amino acids: CASSLWAGDQPQHF. DNA of the CDR3: TGTGCCAGCAGCTTGTGGGCAGGGGATCAGCCCCAGCATTTT.